This is a list of T cell receptor beta chains from one sample in a study of CD8+CD57+ T cells in acquired aplastic anemia. TCRdb passed the reads through MiXCR, listing each CDR3 protein once. The sample records approximately 190,000 distinct CDR3 sequences, less than 65% being singletons. The sequenced sample was sorted CD4+, CD8+, or CD8+CD57+ T cells (not recorded which) from PBMCs. The receptors stem from a human donor with severe aplastic anemia or a healthy control (not recorded which). CDR3s include the opening cysteine and the closing phenylalanine or tryptophan. A D gene is named only where the DNA matches it firmly. Only part of the rows carry a size: once, few, many, or a class if the clone is expanded.

D gene	V gene	clone size	J gene	CDR3 DNA	CDR3 protein
TRBD1	TRBV5-1	many	TRBJ1-4	TGCGCCAGCAGCTTACAGGGGTATAATGAAAAACTGTTTTTT	CASSLQGYNEKLFF
-	TRBV27	many	TRBJ2-3	TGTGCCAGCACGCACCTCCGAGGGGGCACAGATACGCAGTATTTT	CASTHLRGGTDTQYF
-	TRBV4-1	few	TRBJ2-3	TGCGCCAGCAGCCTTAGAGGCGGCTCCACAGATACGCAGTATTTT	CASSLRGGSTDTQYF
-	TRBV7-8	few	TRBJ1-1	TGTGCCAGCAGCCAAACCTATTTCGACACTGAAGCTTTCTTT	CASSQTYFDTEAFF
-	TRBV10-1	-	TRBJ2-2	TGCGCCAGCGCCCCAACCCCCACCGGGGAGCTGTTTTTT	CASAPTPTGELFF
-	TRBV2	once	TRBJ1-1	TGTGCCAGCAGTCCTTTGAATCGAGTGAACACTGAAGCTTTCTTT	CASSPLNRVNTEAFF
TRBD2	TRBV2	-	TRBJ2-1	TGTGCCAGCTCGAGGGAGGGCTATGAGCAGTTCTTC	CASSREGYEQFF
TRBD1	TRBV20-1	once	TRBJ1-1	TGCAGTGCTAGGAGGACAGGGGAGAGGAGGGATGCTTTCTTT	CSARRTGERRDAFF
-	TRBV5-4	-	TRBJ2-7	TGTGCCAGCAGCCGCCAGAGCGTCCCCTACGAGCAGTACTTC	CASSRQSVPYEQYF
-	TRBV6-5	-	TRBJ2-7	TGTGCCAGCAGTTACGGGGCACCGACTGCTTCCTACGAGCAGTACTTC	CASSYGAPTASYEQYF
TRBD1	TRBV9	-	TRBJ2-2	TGTGCCAGCAGCGGATGGACAGGGAAAAACACCGGGGAGCTGTTTTTT	CASSGWTGKNTGELFF
-	TRBV3-1	few	TRBJ1-1	TGTGCCAGCAGCCATCACCGGTTGGGAAACACTGAAGCTTTCTTT	CASSHHRLGNTEAFF
-	TRBV14	-	TRBJ2-7	TGTGCCAGCAGCTATTACACGGGACTCTCCTACGAGCAGTACTTC	CASSYYTGLSYEQYF
TRBD1	TRBV7-6	once	TRBJ2-2	TGTGCCAGCAGCGAAACCGGGACAGGGGCCTACGAGCTGTTTTTT	CASSETGTGAYELFF
-	TRBV20-1	-	TRBJ1-2	TGCAGTGCTCCGGCAGCATTATATGGCTACACCTTC	CSAPAALYGYTF
-	TRBV27	-	TRBJ1-1	TGTGCCAGCAGATCCGGAGGGAACACTGAAGCTTTCTTT	CASRSGGNTEAFF
TRBD1	TRBV5-1	-	TRBJ1-2	TGCGCCAGCACCCGGGACAGCCCGAACTATGGCTACACCTTC	CASTRDSPNYGYTF
-	TRBV7-2	-	TRBJ2-5	TGTGCCAGCAGCTCGTGGGGGAGGGAGACCCAGTACTTC	CASSSWGRETQYF
-	TRBV5-6	-	TRBJ2-2	TGTGCCAGCAGCTTGGGAGGGTTCAACGGGGAGCTGTTTTTT	CASSLGGFNGELFF
TRBD2	TRBV24-1	-	TRBJ2-5	TGTGCCACCAGGGGACTAGCGGAGACCCAGTACTTC	CATRGLAETQYF
TRBD1	TRBV6-6	-	TRBJ1-4	TGTGCCAGCCGCTTAGACAGGGTCGGCGAAAAACTGTTTTTT	CASRLDRVGEKLFF
-	TRBV4-2	-	TRBJ1-1	TGTGCCAGCAGCCAAGGTGCGGGGAACACTGAAGCTTTCTTT	CASSQGAGNTEAFF
-	TRBV9	-	TRBJ1-3	TGTGCCAGCAGCGTAGAACTGAACACCATATATTTT	CASSVELNTIYF
-	TRBV2	-	TRBJ2-5	TGTGCCAGCAGCACAGGATTTGGGACCCAGTACTTC	CASSTGFGTQYF
TRBD2	TRBV24-1	-	TRBJ2-1	TGTGCCACCAGTGACCGGAAACCGGGACTACGGAACAATGAGCAGTTCTTC	CATSDRKPGLRNNEQFF
-	TRBV7-6	-	TRBJ2-7	TGTGCCAGCAGCCCCTCTACAGGGTCCTGCGAGCAGTACTTC	CASSPSTGSCEQYF
TRBD2	TRBV13	-	TRBJ2-2	TGTGCCAGCAGCTTAAGCGGGACCTTTTCCGGGCAGCTGTTTTTT	CASSLSGTFSGQLFF
-	TRBV7-6	many	TRBJ1-1	TGTGCCAGCAGCCAATACCCCGAGGTGTTCGGGACGGCTGAAGCTTTCTTT	CASSQYPEVFGTAEAFF
-	TRBV10-3	once	TRBJ2-7	TGTGCCATCAGTGAGGGTGGGACTCGGGGACCCTACGAGCAGTACTTC	CAISEGGTRGPYEQYF
-	TRBV3-1	many	TRBJ1-5	TGTGCCAGCAGCCAAGATCCCGGGGTGGATCAGCCCCAGCATTTT	CASSQDPGVDQPQHF
-	TRBV7-9	-	TRBJ1-2	TGTGCCAGCAGAATCTATGGCTACACCTTC	CASRIYGYTF
-	TRBV20-1	-	TRBJ1-1	TGCAGTGCCTCGACCCACGTGAACACTGAAGCTTTCTTT	CSASTHVNTEAFF
-	TRBV12-3/TRBV12-4	few	TRBJ2-3	TGTGCCAGGGCGTCCCGGGATACGCAGTATTTT	CARASRDTQYF
-	TRBV7-6	-	TRBJ2-5	TGTGCCAGCAGCCCAAGGACTGGCGGGACCCAGTACTTC	CASSPRTGGTQYF
-	TRBV20-1	-	TRBJ1-2	TGCAGTGCTAGGCGTATTAACTATGGCTACACCTTC	CSARRINYGYTF
-	TRBV20-1	-	TRBJ1-1	TGCAGTGCTAGAGATCAGAGATTAGCGGGGGAGACAATCCAGAACACTGAAGCTTTCTTT	CSARDQRLAGETIQNTEAFF
-	TRBV9	-	TRBJ1-4	TGTGCCAGCAGCGTAGGCAGGGATGAAAAACTGTTTTTT	CASSVGRDEKLFF
-	TRBV6-6	-	TRBJ2-6	TGTGCCAGCAGTTACGAGGGGGCTGGGGCCAACGTCCTGACTTTC	CASSYEGAGANVLTF
-	TRBV6-1	-	TRBJ2-7	TGTGCCAGCAGTTACGGGCAGGGGAATAGCTACGAGCAGTACTTC	CASSYGQGNSYEQYF
TRBD1	TRBV12-3/TRBV12-4	-	TRBJ2-7	TGTGCCAGCAGCGGGACAGGGAAGGATCTGAGCTCCTACGAGCAGTACTTC	CASSGTGKDLSSYEQYF
-	TRBV10-3	many	TRBJ1-1	TGTGCCATCAGTGATTATCAGGTCCAGAACACTGAAGCTTTCTTT	CAISDYQVQNTEAFF
-	TRBV2	-	TRBJ1-1	TGTGCCAGCAGTGCCCTACAGGGTCGAGGACACACTGAAGCTTTCTTT	CASSALQGRGHTEAFF
-	TRBV6-2/TRBV6-3	-	TRBJ2-5	TGTGCCAGCAGGCATATCGAGCCGATAAAAGAGACCCAGTACTTC	CASRHIEPIKETQYF
-	TRBV9	-	TRBJ1-4	TGTGCCAGCAGCCCATCCGGGGAGGTAAATGAAAAACTGTTTTTT	CASSPSGEVNEKLFF
-	TRBV12-3/TRBV12-4	-	TRBJ2-5	TGTGCCAGCAGCCCGGAACCGGGTTTGGGTTTGGAGACCCAGTACTTC	CASSPEPGLGLETQYF
TRBD2	TRBV24-1	-	TRBJ2-3	TGTGCCACCACCCCGGGAGGGGATGCAGGTACGCAGTATTTT	CATTPGGDAGTQYF
TRBD1	TRBV9	-	TRBJ1-5	TGTGCCAGCAGCTTACGGCAGGGGGCCTCTAATCAGCCCCAGCATTTT	CASSLRQGASNQPQHF
TRBD1	TRBV13	many	TRBJ2-1	TGTGCCAGCAGTGCCCCGGGACAGGGCAATGAGCAGTTCTTC	CASSAPGQGNEQFF
-	TRBV6-6	-	TRBJ1-2	TGTGCCAGCAGCGGTGGGTCAGGAGGCTACACCTTC	CASSGGSGGYTF
TRBD2	TRBV7-9	-	TRBJ2-5	TGTGCCAGCAGCCTCATACTAGCGGGAGGAAAGGAGTACTTC	CASSLILAGGKEYF
-	TRBV4-3	many	TRBJ2-1	TGCGCCAGCAGCCAAGCCCCAGGGGCCTACAATGAGCAGTTCTTC	CASSQAPGAYNEQFF